Presented here are 12 T cell receptor beta chains from one specimen sequenced in a study of vaccination effects on CD4 cells after COVID-19. Their specific antigens are unknown. Scientists isolated CD4+ T cells after an approximately 10-day culture period ended. Either the mRNA-1273 or the BNT162b2 vaccine was given to participants as two doses. Some clones are missing from TCRdb's copy, which holds only in-frame ones; the method was immunoSEQ multiplex PCR. The repertoire consists of just under 75,000 clones, with roughly 75% occurring once and the leading ten covering roughly 2.3%. The sequencing used CD4+ T cells from PBMCs cultured without peptide, collected after COVID-19 vaccination. The receptor set was obtained from a human donor who received a COVID-19 vaccine.

This clone turned up a few times. The V and J genes are TRBV4-1 and TRBJ2-5; unclear D gene. The V and J ends lost 4 bases and 8 bases respectively, with 14 bases between them. Germline CDR1 reads MGHRA; CDR2 reads YSYEKL. This CDR3 has 13 amino acids. For the CDR3, the DNA is TGCGCCAGCAGCCCCCCAGACGGCAGCACCCAGTACTTC. Protein: CASSPPDGSTQYF.

V and J are TRBV30 and TRBJ2-2; D is undetermined. This CDR3 spans 14 amino acids. Trimming removed 4 bases from V and 5 bases from J, with 14 bases in between. The germline V gene has CDR1 GTSNPN and CDR2 SVGIG (reference sequence). CDR3 nucleotide sequence: TGTGCCTGGATCGGAACGAGAGGTACCGGGGAGCTGTTTTTT. Protein: CAWIGTRGTGELFF.

The CDR3 region has the DNA TGTGCCAGCAGTTCAGGGTCTACTAATGAAAAACTGTTTTTT. Its translation is CASSSGSTNEKLFF. The rearrangement uses TRBV28 and TRBJ1-4, with D possibly TRBD1 on 5 matching bases. CDR3 length equals 14 residues. The ends were cut back, 4 bases at V and 2 bases at J, with 8 bases in the middle. The germline CDR1 and CDR2 sequences are MDHEN and SYDVKM. The full variable domain, rest sourced from reference TRBV28 and TRBJ1-4, is DVKVTQSSRYLVKRTGEKVFLECVQDMDHENMFWYRQDPGLGLRLIYFSYDVKMKEKGDIPEGYSVSREKKERFSLILESASTNQTSMYLCASSSGSTNEKLFFGSGTQLSVL.

The genes are TRBV9 and TRBJ2-1; TRBD2 matches 15 bases. This CDR3 is 15 amino acids long. Trimming at V came to 2 bases and at J to 8 bases, leaving 2 bases not matched to a gene. CDR1 SGDLS and CDR2 YYNGEE come from the germline V gene. This CDR3 is CASSVGTSGGYEQFF. CDR3 sequence (DNA): TGTGCCAGCAGCGTCGGGACTAGCGGGGGGTATGAGCAGTTCTTC. The complete variable domain, with remaining parts taken from reference TRBV9 and TRBJ2-1, reads DSGVTQTPKHLITATGQRVTLRCSPRSGDLSVYWYQQSLDQGLQFLIQYYNGEERAKGNILERFSAQQFPDLHSELNLSSLELGDSALYFCASSVGTSGGYEQFFGPGTRLTVL.

The chain links TRBV18 to TRBJ2-7; 12 bases agree with TRBD2. Germline CDR1 is KGHSH and CDR2 is LQKENI. The length of the CDR3 is 17 residues. The trim removed 3 bases at V and 7 bases at J, leaving 13 bases unmatched. The CDR3 nucleotides are TGTGCCAGCTCACCGTCGACTAGCGGGGGAGCTTTACAAGAGCAGTACGTC. Translated, it gives CASSPSTSGGALQEQYV.

The chain is built from TRBV11-3 and TRBJ2-5; 12 nucleotides agree with TRBD2. This CDR3 has 17 residues. CDR1 and CDR2 from the germline V gene are SGHNT and YENEEA. V trimming: 2 bases; J trimming: 1 base; junction bases outside the gene matches: 5. CDR3 sequence (DNA): TGTGCCAGCAGCTTACGCGAGACTAGCGGGGGCCAAGAGACCCAGTACTTC. Translated, it gives CASSLRETSGGQETQYF. The entire variable domain, with the rest obtained from reference TRBV11-3 and TRBJ2-5, is as follows: EAGVVQSPRYKIIEKKQPVAFWCNPISGHNTLYWYLQNLGQGPELLIRYENEEAVDDSQLPKDRFSAERLKGVDSTLKIQPAELGDSAVYLCASSLRETSGGQETQYFGPGTRLLVL.

This clone was counted once. This chain connects TRBV3-1 (or the pseudogene TRBV3-2) to TRBJ2-5; D is tentatively TRBD1 or TRBD2 (5 bases each). This CDR3 has 13 amino acids. Per the germline V gene, CDR1 is LGHDT and CDR2 is YNNKEL (reference sequence). V was trimmed by 4 bases and J by 5 bases, leaving 11 bases between them. Here the CDR3 reads CASSPPGSETQYF. CDR3 sequence (DNA): TGTGCCAGCAGCCCCCCAGGGAGTGAGACCCAGTACTTC.

This clone was seen a few times. The chain uses TRBV19 and TRBJ2-1; 7 bases map to TRBD1. Trimming at V came to 5 bases and at J to 8 bases, leaving 12 bases not matched to a gene. Germline values: CDR1 LNHDA, CDR2 SQIVND (reference sequence). The CDR3 sequence is 15 residues long. CDR3 in amino acids: CASSVRDRDGDEQFF. Here the CDR3 DNA reads TGTGCCAGTAGTGTCAGAGACAGGGATGGCGATGAGCAGTTCTTC.

This chain uses TRBV2 with TRBJ1-2, with D unclear. The V and J ends lost 3 bases and 4 bases respectively, with 9 bases between them. Germline lookup yields CDR1 SNHLY and CDR2 FYNNEI. The CDR3 has 13 residues. The CDR3 spells CASSESEAYGYTF. The CDR3 bases are TGTGCCAGCAGTGAGTCGGAAGCCTATGGCTACACCTTC.

This clone was counted a few times. The rearrangement joins TRBV24-1 to TRBJ1-1, with a possible D match to TRBD1 (5 bases). Germline-derived CDR1 and CDR2 are KGHDR and SFDVKD. The V and J ends lost 7 bases and 3 bases respectively, with 14 bases between them. The CDR3 length is 14 residues. The CDR3 DNA reads TGTGCCACCAGGGGACGGAGGGAAGACACTGAAGCTTTCTTT. Amino acid sequence: CATRGRREDTEAFF.

This clone was recorded only once. The chain employs TRBV7-9 and TRBJ2-6; the D is unclear. The germline V gene encodes CDR1 SEHNR and CDR2 FQNEAQ (reference sequence). The CDR3 consists of 13 residues. V was cut by 10 bases and J by 0 bases, with 7 bases left in between. CDR3 DNA: TGTGCCACGGCATACTCTGGGGCCAACGTCCTGACTTTC. Translating gives CATAYSGANVLTF.

The chain is built from TRBV6-5 and TRBJ1-1; 8 positions agree with TRBD1. J lost 0 bases, V lost 2 bases, and 2 bases had no gene match. The CDR3 runs 15 residues. CDR1 is MNHEY and CDR2 is SVGAGI in the germline V gene. The CDR3 DNA is TGTGCCAGCAGTTACACAGGGGGGCTGAACACTGAAGCTTTCTTT. Its translation: CASSYTGGLNTEAFF.